The clone carrying this TCR beta chain was seen many times. This specimen comes from a study of regulatory T cells in long-lasting Graves disease. The time point denotes: newly diagnosed GD, antithyroid drugs for less than 3 months. RNA isolated from PBMCs was used to make the TCR library. Building of the TCR beta libraries involved iRepertoire HTBI primers and Arm-PCR of CDR3 regions. TCRdb reanalysed the multiplex PCR reads using MiXCR and keeps one entry per CDR3 protein. The sample has hundreds of thousands of distinct CDR3 sequences; 16% are singletons. These data also formed part of another study, on T cells in Graves' hyperthyroidism and ophthalmopathy.

The sequencing used peripheral blood mononuclear cells (PBMCs), collected at new diagnosis, from a patient treated with antithyroid drugs. The sequence was collected from a man aged 40-49 years with Graves disease.

Here the CDR3 DNA reads TGTGCCATCAGTGGGCCGGGTCTCACTGAAGCTTTCTTT. It encodes CAISGPGLTEAFF. The V gene is TRBV10-3, the J gene TRBJ1-1; D is ambiguous. This CDR3 has 13 residues. Trimming removed 4 bases at V and 4 bases at J, with 10 bases between. CDR1 is ENHRY, CDR2 SYGVKD, per germline.